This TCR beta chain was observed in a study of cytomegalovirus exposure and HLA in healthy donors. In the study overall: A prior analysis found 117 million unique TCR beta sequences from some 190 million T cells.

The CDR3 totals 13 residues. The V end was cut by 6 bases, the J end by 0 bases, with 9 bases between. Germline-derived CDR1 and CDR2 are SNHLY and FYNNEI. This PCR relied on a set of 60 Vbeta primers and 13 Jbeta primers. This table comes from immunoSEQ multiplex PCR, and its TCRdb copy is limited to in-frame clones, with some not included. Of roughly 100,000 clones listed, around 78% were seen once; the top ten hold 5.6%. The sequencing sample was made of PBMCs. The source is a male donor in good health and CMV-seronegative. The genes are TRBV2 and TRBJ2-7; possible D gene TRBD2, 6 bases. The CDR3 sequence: CASRGGISYEQYF. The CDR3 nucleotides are TGTGCCAGCAGGGGGGGAATCTCCTACGAGCAGTACTTC.